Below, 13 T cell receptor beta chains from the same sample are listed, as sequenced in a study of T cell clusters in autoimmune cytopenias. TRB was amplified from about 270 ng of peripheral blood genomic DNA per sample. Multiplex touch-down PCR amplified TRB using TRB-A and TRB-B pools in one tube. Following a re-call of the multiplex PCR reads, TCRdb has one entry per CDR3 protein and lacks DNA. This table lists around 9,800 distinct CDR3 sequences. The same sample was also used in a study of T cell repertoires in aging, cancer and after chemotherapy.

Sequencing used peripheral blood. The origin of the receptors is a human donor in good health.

The CDR3 protein is CASSLDGGGPSNEQFF. This rearrangement joins TRBV6-6 to TRBJ2-1; lacking DNA, the TRBD1 call made by TCRdb goes unchecked. Germline lookup yields CDR1 MNHNY and CDR2 SVGAGI (reference sequence). The CDR3 consists of 16 residues.

CDR3 protein: CASSSTLGQSIGLQYF. The chain recombines TRBV27 with TRBJ2-7; TCRdb designates TRBD1, a call that cannot be tested without DNA. Germline CDR1 is MNHEY and CDR2 is SMNVEV (reference sequence). The CDR3 totals 16 residues.

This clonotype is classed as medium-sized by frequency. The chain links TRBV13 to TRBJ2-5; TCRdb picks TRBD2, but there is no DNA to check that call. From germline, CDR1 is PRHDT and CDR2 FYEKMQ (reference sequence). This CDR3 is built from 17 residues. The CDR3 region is CASSSPSGRALAETQYF.

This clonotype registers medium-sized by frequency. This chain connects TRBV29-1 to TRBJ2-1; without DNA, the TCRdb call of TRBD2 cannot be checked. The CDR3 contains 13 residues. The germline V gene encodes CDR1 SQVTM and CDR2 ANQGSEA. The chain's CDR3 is CSVAAGGYNEQFF.

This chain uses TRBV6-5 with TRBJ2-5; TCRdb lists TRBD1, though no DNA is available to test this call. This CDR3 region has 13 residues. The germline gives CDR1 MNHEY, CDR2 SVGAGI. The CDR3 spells CASSYRAGKTQYF.

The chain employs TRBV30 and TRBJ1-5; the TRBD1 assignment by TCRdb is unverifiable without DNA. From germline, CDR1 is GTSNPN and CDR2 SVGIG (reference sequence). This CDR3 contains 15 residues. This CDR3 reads CAWSTGTGLDQPQHF.

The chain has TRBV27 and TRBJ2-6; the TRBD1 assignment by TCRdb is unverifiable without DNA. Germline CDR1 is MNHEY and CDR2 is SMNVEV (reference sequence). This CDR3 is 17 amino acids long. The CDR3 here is CASGNRLPPSGANVLTF.

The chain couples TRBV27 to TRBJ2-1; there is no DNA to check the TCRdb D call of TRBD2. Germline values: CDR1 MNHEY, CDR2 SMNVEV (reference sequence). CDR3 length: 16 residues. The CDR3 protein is CASSLGGLAAYNEQFF.

This CDR3 is CASRQGQGGQPQHF. The rearrangement uses TRBV19 and TRBJ1-5; TCRdb picks TRBD1, but there is no DNA to check that call. This CDR3 spans 14 amino acids. Germline V gene lookup returns CDR1 LNHDA and CDR2 SQIVND (reference sequence).

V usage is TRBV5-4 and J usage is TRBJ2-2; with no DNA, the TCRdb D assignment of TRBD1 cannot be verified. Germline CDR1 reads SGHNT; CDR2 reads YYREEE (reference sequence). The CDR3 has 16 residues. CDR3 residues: CASSLARAPDTGELFF. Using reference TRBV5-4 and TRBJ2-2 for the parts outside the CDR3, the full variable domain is ETGVTQSPTHLIKTRGQQVTLRCSSQSGHNTVSWYQQALGQGPQFIFQYYREEENGRGNFPPRFSGLQFPNYSSELNVNALELDDSALYLCASSLARAPDTGELFFGEGSRLTVL.

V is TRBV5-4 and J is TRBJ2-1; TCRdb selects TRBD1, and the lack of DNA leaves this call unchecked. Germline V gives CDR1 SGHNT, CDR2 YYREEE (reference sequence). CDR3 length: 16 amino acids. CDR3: CASTRGQSSSYNEQFF.

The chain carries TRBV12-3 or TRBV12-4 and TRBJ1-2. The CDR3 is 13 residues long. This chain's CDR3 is CASSLKGNYGYTF.

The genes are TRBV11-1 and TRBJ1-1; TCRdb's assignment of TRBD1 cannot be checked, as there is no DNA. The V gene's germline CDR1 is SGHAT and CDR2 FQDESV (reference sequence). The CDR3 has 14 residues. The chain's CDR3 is CASRITGPGTEAFF.